The rows below give T cell receptor beta chains drawn from one sample of a study of blood T cell repertoires in COVID-19. TCRdb keeps only in-frame clones here, not all; method: immunoSEQ multiplex PCR. The sample holds some 240,000 clones; around 90% are singletons and the top ten take 0.65% to 0.85%. Sequencing used peripheral blood. The receptors here all came from a man aged 55 to 70 with COVID-19, enrolled during active disease. Each CDR3 is given with its conserved first and last residue. D genes are given only for firm matches. Expanded clones are given a class, and other clones once, few, many or no size at all.

clone_size: once; cdr3_length: 15; d_call: .; j_call: TRBJ2-1; v_call: TRBV30; cdr3_nt: TGTGCCTGGAGTCGCGACCAGCGGGCTTACAATGAGCAGTTCTTC; cdr3_aa: CAWSRDQRAYNEQFF
clone_size: once; cdr3_length: 17; d_call: TRBD1; j_call: TRBJ1-2; v_call: TRBV12-5; cdr3_nt: TGTGCTAGTGGTTTGGGACAGGGGGCTTCCTCGACCTATGGCTACACCTTC; cdr3_aa: CASGLGQGASSTYGYTF
clone_size: once; cdr3_length: 15; d_call: TRBD2; j_call: TRBJ2-1; v_call: TRBV9; cdr3_nt: TGTGCCAGCAGCGTAGTACCTAGCGGGGCCGTTGAGCAGTTCTTC; cdr3_aa: CASSVVPSGAVEQFF
clone_size: .; cdr3_length: 14; d_call: TRBD2; j_call: TRBJ2-3; v_call: TRBV19; cdr3_nt: TGTGCCAGCGGGCGGGGGGGTAGCACAGATACGCAGTATTTT; cdr3_aa: CASGRGGSTDTQYF
clone_size: .; cdr3_length: 15; d_call: TRBD1; j_call: TRBJ1-5; v_call: TRBV6-5; cdr3_nt: TGTGCCAGCAGTTCCGCGGGACAGGGGAATCAGCCCCAGCATTTT; cdr3_aa: CASSSAGQGNQPQHF
clone_size: .; cdr3_length: 15; d_call: TRBD1; j_call: TRBJ1-2; v_call: TRBV28; cdr3_nt: TGTGCCAGCAGTCGCCCGGGACAGGGGTTTTATGGCTACACCTTC; cdr3_aa: CASSRPGQGFYGYTF
clone_size: few; cdr3_length: 11; d_call: .; j_call: TRBJ1-1; v_call: TRBV6-5; cdr3_nt: TGTGCCAGCAGGGACCGGGGTGAAGCTTTCTTT; cdr3_aa: CASRDRGEAFF
clone_size: .; cdr3_length: 16; d_call: TRBD1; j_call: TRBJ1-4; v_call: TRBV5-4; cdr3_nt: TGTGCCAGCAGCCAGAGACAGGGGGGGAACAACGAAAAACTGTTTTTT; cdr3_aa: CASSQRQGGNNEKLFF
clone_size: .; cdr3_length: 17; d_call: TRBD1; j_call: TRBJ2-1; v_call: TRBV24-1; cdr3_nt: TGTGCCACCAGTGACGCTTCTCCGGGACAGGTATACGGTGAGCAGTTCTTC; cdr3_aa: CATSDASPGQVYGEQFF
clone_size: .; cdr3_length: 15; d_call: .; j_call: TRBJ1-3; v_call: TRBV27; cdr3_nt: TGTGCCAGCAGTTTGAGGCCAACCTCTGGAAACACCATATATTTT; cdr3_aa: CASSLRPTSGNTIYF
clone_size: .; cdr3_length: 12; d_call: .; j_call: TRBJ1-5; v_call: TRBV18; cdr3_nt: TGTGCCAGCTCACCCGTGAATCAGCCCCAGCATTTT; cdr3_aa: CASSPVNQPQHF
clone_size: .; cdr3_length: 12; d_call: .; j_call: TRBJ2-7; v_call: TRBV30; cdr3_nt: TGTGCCTGGAGTCCCAGGGCCTACGAGCAGTACTTC; cdr3_aa: CAWSPRAYEQYF
clone_size: once; cdr3_length: 15; d_call: .; j_call: TRBJ1-4; v_call: TRBV3-1/TRBV3-2; cdr3_nt: TGTGCCAGCAGCCCTCGTTTCACGGGAAATGAAAAACTGTTTTTT; cdr3_aa: CASSPRFTGNEKLFF
clone_size: .; cdr3_length: 16; d_call: TRBD1; j_call: TRBJ2-3; v_call: TRBV3-1/TRBV3-2; cdr3_nt: TGTGCCAGCAGCCGACGGGGGACAGGGGGCGTAGATACGCAGTATTTT; cdr3_aa: CASSRRGTGGVDTQYF
clone_size: .; cdr3_length: 15; d_call: TRBD2; j_call: TRBJ2-3; v_call: TRBV6-6; cdr3_nt: TGTGCCAGCACCCAGCGGCTAGCGGGAGGAGTTACGCAGTATTTT; cdr3_aa: CASTQRLAGGVTQYF
clone_size: .; cdr3_length: 15; d_call: .; j_call: TRBJ2-2; v_call: TRBV7-3; cdr3_nt: TGTGCCAGCAGCCGGGACTTCGCCAACACCGGGGAGCTGTTTTTT; cdr3_aa: CASSRDFANTGELFF
clone_size: .; cdr3_length: 17; d_call: TRBD1; j_call: TRBJ2-2; v_call: TRBV11-3; cdr3_nt: TGTGCCAGCAGCTTAGATGGTAACAGGGGACCCACCGGGGAGCTGTTTTTT; cdr3_aa: CASSLDGNRGPTGELFF
clone_size: once; cdr3_length: 13; d_call: .; j_call: TRBJ2-2; v_call: TRBV2; cdr3_nt: TGTGCCAGCAGTTTCAGGGTCACCGGGGAGCTGTTTTTT; cdr3_aa: CASSFRVTGELFF
clone_size: .; cdr3_length: 16; d_call: .; j_call: TRBJ2-1; v_call: TRBV5-1; cdr3_nt: TGCGCCAGCAGCTTGTTTCGGCCAGGGGCGGATTATGAGCAGTTCTTC; cdr3_aa: CASSLFRPGADYEQFF
clone_size: .; cdr3_length: 16; d_call: TRBD1; j_call: TRBJ2-2; v_call: TRBV18; cdr3_nt: TGTGCCAGCTCACCATACGGGACAGCCTACACCGGGGAGCTGTTTTTT; cdr3_aa: CASSPYGTAYTGELFF
clone_size: .; cdr3_length: 15; d_call: TRBD2; j_call: TRBJ2-1; v_call: TRBV5-5; cdr3_nt: TGTGCCAGCAGTTTGGGCCGGCGGGAGGTCAATGAGCAGTTCTTC; cdr3_aa: CASSLGRREVNEQFF
clone_size: .; cdr3_length: 17; d_call: .; j_call: TRBJ1-1; v_call: TRBV19; cdr3_nt: TGTGCCAGTAGGCGACCATTACAGGGATCTAAGAACACTGAAGCTTTCTTT; cdr3_aa: CASRRPLQGSKNTEAFF
clone_size: .; cdr3_length: 15; d_call: .; j_call: TRBJ1-5; v_call: TRBV5-1; cdr3_nt: TGCGCCAGCAGCTTGAATGGTGGCAGCAATCAGCCCCAGCATTTT; cdr3_aa: CASSLNGGSNQPQHF
clone_size: .; cdr3_length: 13; d_call: TRBD1; j_call: TRBJ1-2; v_call: TRBV5-6; cdr3_nt: TGTGCCAGCAGCCCTGGACAGGGGTATGGCTACACCTTC; cdr3_aa: CASSPGQGYGYTF
clone_size: .; cdr3_length: 16; d_call: .; j_call: TRBJ1-2; v_call: TRBV19; cdr3_nt: TGTGCCAGTACCGGGGGGCGGCGCACAAAATTCTATGGCTACACCTTC; cdr3_aa: CASTGGRRTKFYGYTF
clone_size: once; cdr3_length: 17; d_call: TRBD2; j_call: TRBJ2-1; v_call: TRBV24-1; cdr3_nt: TGTGCCACCAGTGATTCTGTGTTAGCGGGGACGCGGAATGAGCAGTTCTTC; cdr3_aa: CATSDSVLAGTRNEQFF
clone_size: .; cdr3_length: 17; d_call: TRBD2; j_call: TRBJ2-3; v_call: TRBV5-1; cdr3_nt: TGCGCCAGCAGCCCCCCCGCCCTAGCGGGAGGCACAGATACGCAGTATTTT; cdr3_aa: CASSPPALAGGTDTQYF
clone_size: .; cdr3_length: 13; d_call: .; j_call: TRBJ2-3; v_call: TRBV5-4; cdr3_nt: TGTGCCAGCAGCGTAACTCTAGCGAACACGCAGTATTTT; cdr3_aa: CASSVTLANTQYF
clone_size: .; cdr3_length: 15; d_call: .; j_call: TRBJ2-7; v_call: TRBV7-9; cdr3_nt: TGTGCCAGCAGCTCGACCCAGGCAGGGGGAGGCGAGCAGTACTTC; cdr3_aa: CASSSTQAGGGEQYF
clone_size: .; cdr3_length: 16; d_call: TRBD1; j_call: TRBJ2-2; v_call: TRBV5-1; cdr3_nt: TGCGCCAGCAGCCTAGGACAGGGGGTGAACACCGGGGAGCTGTTTTTT; cdr3_aa: CASSLGQGVNTGELFF
clone_size: once; cdr3_length: 16; d_call: TRBD1; j_call: TRBJ2-2; v_call: TRBV7-9; cdr3_nt: TGTGCCAGCAGCTTATCAAACCCGGGACAGGGCGGGGAGCTGTTTTTT; cdr3_aa: CASSLSNPGQGGELFF
clone_size: .; cdr3_length: 15; d_call: TRBD1; j_call: TRBJ1-2; v_call: TRBV19; cdr3_nt: TGTGCCAGTACCCGGGACAGGGGAAGAAACTATGGCTACACCTTC; cdr3_aa: CASTRDRGRNYGYTF
clone_size: .; cdr3_length: 17; d_call: .; j_call: TRBJ2-7; v_call: TRBV24-1; cdr3_nt: TGTGCCACCAGTGAACTCCCCCGGGACAAGAGCTCCTACGAGCAGTACTTC; cdr3_aa: CATSELPRDKSSYEQYF
clone_size: .; cdr3_length: 13; d_call: TRBD1; j_call: TRBJ1-2; v_call: TRBV5-4; cdr3_nt: TGTGCCAGCAGAGGGACAGGGCACTATGGCTACACCTTC; cdr3_aa: CASRGTGHYGYTF
clone_size: .; cdr3_length: 17; d_call: TRBD2; j_call: TRBJ2-1; v_call: TRBV7-6; cdr3_nt: TGTGCCAGCAGCCCCGGGACTAGCGGGGGGCTGGGGGATGAGCAGTTCTTC; cdr3_aa: CASSPGTSGGLGDEQFF
clone_size: once; cdr3_length: 16; d_call: TRBD1; j_call: TRBJ1-1; v_call: TRBV11-2; cdr3_nt: TGTGCCAGCAGCTTAGCGAGGGGGCGCATGAACACTGAAGCTTTCTTT; cdr3_aa: CASSLARGRMNTEAFF
clone_size: .; cdr3_length: 16; d_call: .; j_call: TRBJ2-1; v_call: TRBV7-2; cdr3_nt: TGTGCCAGCAGCTTAGATTCAGCGGTAAAAAACAATGAGCAGTTCTTC; cdr3_aa: CASSLDSAVKNNEQFF
clone_size: .; cdr3_length: 13; d_call: .; j_call: TRBJ1-1; v_call: TRBV5-4; cdr3_nt: TGTGCCAGCAGCTTGTATTCAGTGCGGGAAGCTTTCTTT; cdr3_aa: CASSLYSVREAFF
clone_size: .; cdr3_length: 15; d_call: .; j_call: TRBJ1-2; v_call: TRBV5-1; cdr3_nt: TGCGCCAGCAGGGGAGGAGCGGTATCGTCGGCGGGCTACACCTTC; cdr3_aa: CASRGGAVSSAGYTF
clone_size: .; cdr3_length: 14; d_call: TRBD1; j_call: TRBJ1-1; v_call: TRBV24-1; cdr3_nt: TGTGCCACCAGTGGAGGACAGGCGAACACTGAAGCTTTCTTT; cdr3_aa: CATSGGQANTEAFF
clone_size: .; cdr3_length: 12; d_call: .; j_call: TRBJ2-2; v_call: TRBV30; cdr3_nt: TGTGCCTGGAGTGTTCGGGCCGGGGAGCTGTTTTTT; cdr3_aa: CAWSVRAGELFF
clone_size: .; cdr3_length: 15; d_call: TRBD1; j_call: TRBJ1-1; v_call: TRBV28; cdr3_nt: TGTGCCAGCCAGGCCGGGACAGGGGGGGGGACTGAAGCTTTCTTT; cdr3_aa: CASQAGTGGGTEAFF
clone_size: .; cdr3_length: 17; d_call: .; j_call: TRBJ1-2; v_call: TRBV30; cdr3_nt: TGTGCCTGGAGTGTAGGGCAGGGCTTTGGAGCTAACTATGGCTACACCTTC; cdr3_aa: CAWSVGQGFGANYGYTF
clone_size: .; cdr3_length: 15; d_call: TRBD1; j_call: TRBJ1-5; v_call: TRBV9; cdr3_nt: TGTGCCAGCAGCGCGGACAGGGATAGCAATCAGCCCCAGCATTTT; cdr3_aa: CASSADRDSNQPQHF
clone_size: .; cdr3_length: 16; d_call: TRBD1; j_call: TRBJ2-2; v_call: TRBV6-5; cdr3_nt: TGTGCCAGCAGTTCGGGGGACAGGGGGAACACCGGGGAGCTGTTTTTT; cdr3_aa: CASSSGDRGNTGELFF
clone_size: .; cdr3_length: 20; d_call: TRBD2; j_call: TRBJ2-2; v_call: TRBV6-6; cdr3_nt: TGTGCCAGCAGTCTGCCCCGGTCCGGGACTAGCGGAGAGAACACCGGGGAGCTGTTTTTT; cdr3_aa: CASSLPRSGTSGENTGELFF
clone_size: .; cdr3_length: 14; d_call: .; j_call: TRBJ1-5; v_call: TRBV9; cdr3_nt: TGTGCCAGCGCCCCGGACATGACGAGTCAGCCCCAGCATTTT; cdr3_aa: CASAPDMTSQPQHF
clone_size: .; cdr3_length: 17; d_call: TRBD2; j_call: TRBJ2-7; v_call: TRBV4-1; cdr3_nt: TGCGCCAGCAGCCAAGTTTGGACTAGCGGGTTAACCTACGAGCAGTACTTC; cdr3_aa: CASSQVWTSGLTYEQYF
clone_size: .; cdr3_length: 17; d_call: TRBD2; j_call: TRBJ2-1; v_call: TRBV5-1; cdr3_nt: TGCGCCAGCAGCTTGGGGTCCCTAGCGGCCGCCTACAATGAGCAGTTCTTC; cdr3_aa: CASSLGSLAAAYNEQFF
clone_size: .; cdr3_length: 13; d_call: .; j_call: TRBJ2-1; v_call: TRBV2; cdr3_nt: TGTGCCAGCAGTGGAAATGGAGAGCATGAGCAGTTCTTC; cdr3_aa: CASSGNGEHEQFF
clone_size: few; cdr3_length: 13; d_call: .; j_call: TRBJ2-1; v_call: TRBV6-5; cdr3_nt: TGTGCCAGCGGGGGCAGCTCCTACAATGAGCAGTTCTTC; cdr3_aa: CASGGSSYNEQFF
clone_size: .; cdr3_length: 15; d_call: .; j_call: TRBJ1-2; v_call: TRBV5-5; cdr3_nt: TGTGCCAGCAGCTTGGCCTTCGACAGCTTCTATGGCTACACCTTC; cdr3_aa: CASSLAFDSFYGYTF
clone_size: .; cdr3_length: 22; d_call: .; j_call: TRBJ1-1; v_call: TRBV11-3; cdr3_nt: TGTGCCAGCAGCTTAGAGTTCCTTAGGTTCGGGAGGGGGAGCCCAATGAACACTGAAGCTTTCTTT; cdr3_aa: CASSLEFLRFGRGSPMNTEAFF
clone_size: .; cdr3_length: 14; d_call: TRBD2; j_call: TRBJ2-3; v_call: TRBV7-3; cdr3_nt: TGTGCCAGCAGTTTCAGCGGGGGCCTAGATACGCAGTATTTT; cdr3_aa: CASSFSGGLDTQYF
clone_size: once; cdr3_length: 15; d_call: TRBD2; j_call: TRBJ2-1; v_call: TRBV5-8; cdr3_nt: TGTGCCAGCAGCTTGGGTTCCGGGACTAGCGAGGAGCAGTTCTTC; cdr3_aa: CASSLGSGTSEEQFF
clone_size: .; cdr3_length: 15; d_call: TRBD1; j_call: TRBJ1-5; v_call: TRBV2; cdr3_nt: TGTGCCAGCAGGGAGACAGGGGCAAGCAATCAGCCCCAGCATTTT; cdr3_aa: CASRETGASNQPQHF
clone_size: .; cdr3_length: 14; d_call: .; j_call: TRBJ1-2; v_call: TRBV5-1; cdr3_nt: TGCGCCAGCACCCTCGACAGGAGCTCTCATGGCTACACCTTC; cdr3_aa: CASTLDRSSHGYTF
clone_size: .; cdr3_length: 14; d_call: .; j_call: TRBJ2-7; v_call: TRBV6-5; cdr3_nt: TGTGCCAGCACTATAAGCGGGCCAAACTACGAGCAGTACTTC; cdr3_aa: CASTISGPNYEQYF
clone_size: .; cdr3_length: 14; d_call: TRBD2; j_call: TRBJ2-1; v_call: TRBV5-1; cdr3_nt: TGCGCCAGCAGCCCTAGCGGGGGGCCCGCCGAGCAGTTCTTC; cdr3_aa: CASSPSGGPAEQFF